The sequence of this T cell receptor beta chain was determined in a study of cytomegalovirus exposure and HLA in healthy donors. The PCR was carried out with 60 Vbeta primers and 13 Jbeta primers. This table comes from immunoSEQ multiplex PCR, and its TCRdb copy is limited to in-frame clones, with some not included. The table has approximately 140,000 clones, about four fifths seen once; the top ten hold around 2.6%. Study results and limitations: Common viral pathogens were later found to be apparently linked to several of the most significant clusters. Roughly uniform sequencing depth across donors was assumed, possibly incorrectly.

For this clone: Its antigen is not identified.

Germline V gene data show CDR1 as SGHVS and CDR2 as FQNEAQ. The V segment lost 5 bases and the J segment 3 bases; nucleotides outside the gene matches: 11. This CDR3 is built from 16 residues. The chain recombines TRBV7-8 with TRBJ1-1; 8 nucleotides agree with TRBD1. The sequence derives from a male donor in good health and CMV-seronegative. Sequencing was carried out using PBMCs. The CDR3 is CASSITGGSSDTEAFF. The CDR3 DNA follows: TGTGCCAGCAGCATCACAGGGGGGTCGTCGGACACTGAAGCTTTCTTT.